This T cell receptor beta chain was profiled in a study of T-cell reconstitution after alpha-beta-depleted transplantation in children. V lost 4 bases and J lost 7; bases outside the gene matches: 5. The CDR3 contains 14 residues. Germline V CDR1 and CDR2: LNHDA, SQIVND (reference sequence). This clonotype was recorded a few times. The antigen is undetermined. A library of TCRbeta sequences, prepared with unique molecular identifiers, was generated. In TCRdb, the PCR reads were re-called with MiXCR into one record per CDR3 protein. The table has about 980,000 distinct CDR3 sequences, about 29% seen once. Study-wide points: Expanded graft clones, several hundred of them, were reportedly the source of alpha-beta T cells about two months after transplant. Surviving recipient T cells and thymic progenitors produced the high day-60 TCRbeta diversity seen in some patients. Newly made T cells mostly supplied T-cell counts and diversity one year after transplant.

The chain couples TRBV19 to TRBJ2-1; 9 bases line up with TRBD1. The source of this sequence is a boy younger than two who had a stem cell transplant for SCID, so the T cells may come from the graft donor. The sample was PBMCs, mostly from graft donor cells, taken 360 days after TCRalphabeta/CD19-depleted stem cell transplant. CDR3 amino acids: CASSRGQGRNEQFF. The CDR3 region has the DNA TGTGCCAGTAGTAGGGGACAGGGTAGGAATGAGCAGTTCTTC.